This TCR beta chain was found in a study of neoadjuvant anti-PD-1 for oral cavity cancer. At the level of the study: Nivolumab at 3 mg/kg was mostly given biweekly, three to four doses, pre-surgery. Around day 43, patients without progression received a fourth nivolumab dose before surgery. Study-level results: Post-nivolumab, blood T cell clonality was significantly elevated in non-responders.

Note on this clone: Its target is unknown.

Analysis of PBMCs was direct, with no culture step. Measured with immunoSEQ multiplex PCR; TCRdb has only the in-frame clones, and not every one. Of tens of thousands of clones in the sample, 65% to 85% were seen once. This CDR3 is 12 amino acids long. Germline CDR1 and CDR2: MRHNA and SNTAGT. V lost 0 bases and J lost 7, with 5 bases in between. The V call is TRBV6-4, the J call TRBJ2-3; D remains unclear. The sequencing used PBMCs, collected before nivolumab (anti-PD-1) treatment. This clonotype originated in a person between 35 and 79 years old with oral cavity squamous cell carcinoma. CDR3 residues: CASSDSGNTQYF. CDR3 bases: TGTGCCAGCAGTGACTCGGGAAATACGCAGTATTTT.